This section outlines one T cell receptor (beta chain) sequence together with its context. Its cognate antigen is unknown. The data originate from a study of T cells in Graves' hyperthyroidism and ophthalmopathy. Study-level points and caveats: Appearing also in blood were most of the thyroid clonotypes expanded above 0.001.

Template material for amplifying TCR beta CDR3 regions consisted of RNA transcripts. An initial round of RT-PCR targeting the TCR CDR3 relied on the HTBI primer set. TCRdb recomputed calls from the multiplex PCR reads with MiXCR, one row per CDR3 protein. The table includes approximately 430,000 distinct CDR3 sequences, roughly 15% detected once. J gave up 4 bases and V 3 bases, and 15 bases lay outside the gene matches. This CDR3 contains 19 residues. Sequenced: blood. This TCR came from a man in his late teens or twenties with Graves' ophthalmopathy. The genes are TRBV12-3 or TRBV12-4 and TRBJ2-5, with TRBD2 identical over 12 bases. The CDR3 is CASSLGLAGGPVGRETQYF. The CDR3 bases are TGTGCCAGCAGTTTGGGGCTAGCGGGGGGGCCAGTGGGGCGAGAGACCCAGTACTTC.